What follows is one T cell receptor beta chain and its context. TCRdb's copy holds only in-frame clones and misses some; the assay was immunoSEQ multiplex PCR. The data show over 65,000 clones, about 85% seen once. In germline, CDR1 is SGHRS, CDR2 YFSETQ. Trimming left V 0 bases short and J 3 bases short, with 7 bases between. This CDR3 is built from 13 residues. Between 1 and 8 samples, pretreatment and on-treatment, were given by each patient. This sample was included in a study of PD-L1 blockade in urothelial cancer. Study-wide context: Patients had undergone 0 to 3 prior chemotherapy regimens. Analyses were performed on blood at 3 weeks after treatment start (the second dose) and at 6 weeks.

Sequencing was performed on PBMCs, taken around atezolizumab (anti-PD-L1) treatment. The chain carries TRBV5-1 and TRBJ2-7, with D uncertain. The receptor was isolated from a man between 65 and 85 years old with urothelial cancer. The DNA for the CDR3 is TGCGCCAGCAGCTTGGAATCTTTCTACGAGCAGTACTTC. Amino acid sequence: CASSLESFYEQYF.